This T cell receptor (beta chain) came from a study of blood T cell repertoires in COVID-19. This table comes from immunoSEQ multiplex PCR, and its TCRdb copy is limited to in-frame clones, with some not included. The sample records around 290,000 clones, more than 85% being singletons. CDR1 MNHEY and CDR2 SVGAGI come from the germline V gene. V dropped 6 bases and J dropped 5 bases, with 10 bases sitting between them. The CDR3 contains 12 residues. The source of this sequence is a woman in her twenties or thirties with COVID-19, enrolled during active disease. This rearrangement joins TRBV6-5 to TRBJ1-1, with no clear D. The specimen sequenced was peripheral blood. The CDR3 coding sequence is TGTGCCAGCAGGGCCTCAGCGACTGAAGCTTTCTTT. This codes for CASRASATEAFF.